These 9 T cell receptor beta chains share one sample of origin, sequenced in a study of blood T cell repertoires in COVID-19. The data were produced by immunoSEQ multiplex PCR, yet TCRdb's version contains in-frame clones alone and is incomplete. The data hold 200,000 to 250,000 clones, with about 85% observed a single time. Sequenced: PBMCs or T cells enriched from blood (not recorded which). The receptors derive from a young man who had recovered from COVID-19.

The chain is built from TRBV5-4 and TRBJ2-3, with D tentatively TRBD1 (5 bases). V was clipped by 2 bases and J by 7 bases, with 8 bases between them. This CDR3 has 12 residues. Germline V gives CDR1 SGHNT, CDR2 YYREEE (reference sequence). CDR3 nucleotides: TGTGCCAGCAGCTTAGACAGTTATACGCAGTATTTT. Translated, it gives CASSLDSYTQYF.

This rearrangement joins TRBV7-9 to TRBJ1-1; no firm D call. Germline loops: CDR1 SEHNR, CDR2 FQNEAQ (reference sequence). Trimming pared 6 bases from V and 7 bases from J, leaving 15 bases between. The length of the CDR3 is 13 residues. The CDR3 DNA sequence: TGTGCCAGCAGTTTAATAGTCCGAATTGAAGCTTTCTTT. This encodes CASSLIVRIEAFF. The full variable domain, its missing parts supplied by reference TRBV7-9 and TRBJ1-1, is DTGVSQNPRHKITKRGQNVTFRCDPISEHNRLYWYRQTLGQGPEFLTYFQNEAQLEKSRLLSDRFSAERPKGSFSTLEIQRTEQGDSAMYLCASSLIVRIEAFFGQGTRLTVV.

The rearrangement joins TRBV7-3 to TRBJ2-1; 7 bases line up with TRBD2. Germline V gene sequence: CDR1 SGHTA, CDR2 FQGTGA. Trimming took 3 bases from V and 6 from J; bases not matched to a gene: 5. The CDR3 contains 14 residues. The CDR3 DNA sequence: TGTGCCAGCAGCTTGGGAGGGATTGGCAATGAGCAGTTCTTC. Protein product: CASSLGGIGNEQFF.

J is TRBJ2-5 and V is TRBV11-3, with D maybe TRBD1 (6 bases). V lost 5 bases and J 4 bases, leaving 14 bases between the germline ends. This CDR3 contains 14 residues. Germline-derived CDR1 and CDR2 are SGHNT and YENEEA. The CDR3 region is CASSHKTGPETQYF. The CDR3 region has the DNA TGTGCCAGCAGCCACAAAACAGGGCCAGAGACCCAGTACTTC.

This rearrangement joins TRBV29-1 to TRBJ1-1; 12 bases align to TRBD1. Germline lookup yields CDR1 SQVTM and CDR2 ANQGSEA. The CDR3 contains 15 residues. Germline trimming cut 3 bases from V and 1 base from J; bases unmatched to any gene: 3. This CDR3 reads CSVEGQGAKNTEAFF. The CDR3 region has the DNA TGCAGCGTTGAGGGACAGGGGGCGAAGAACACTGAAGCTTTCTTT.

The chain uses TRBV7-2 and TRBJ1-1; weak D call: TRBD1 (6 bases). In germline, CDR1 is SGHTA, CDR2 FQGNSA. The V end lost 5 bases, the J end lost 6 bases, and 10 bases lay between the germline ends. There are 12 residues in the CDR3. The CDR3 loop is CASSNRVSEAFF. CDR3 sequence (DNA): TGTGCCAGCAGCAACAGGGTTTCTGAAGCTTTCTTT.

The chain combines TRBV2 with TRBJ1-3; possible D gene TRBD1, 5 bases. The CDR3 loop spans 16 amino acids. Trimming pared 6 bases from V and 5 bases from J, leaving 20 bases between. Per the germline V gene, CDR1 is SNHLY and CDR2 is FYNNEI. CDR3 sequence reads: CASSLFDSELRNTIYF. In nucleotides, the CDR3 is TGTGCCAGCAGCCTGTTCGACAGCGAGCTAAGAAACACCATATATTTT.

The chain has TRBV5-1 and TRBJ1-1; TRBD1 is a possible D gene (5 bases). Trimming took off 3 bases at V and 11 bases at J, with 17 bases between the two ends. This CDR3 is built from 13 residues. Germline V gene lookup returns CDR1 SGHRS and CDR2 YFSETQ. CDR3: CASSSSGLYRAFF. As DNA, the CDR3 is TGCGCCAGCAGCTCATCGGGACTTTATCGGGCTTTCTTT.

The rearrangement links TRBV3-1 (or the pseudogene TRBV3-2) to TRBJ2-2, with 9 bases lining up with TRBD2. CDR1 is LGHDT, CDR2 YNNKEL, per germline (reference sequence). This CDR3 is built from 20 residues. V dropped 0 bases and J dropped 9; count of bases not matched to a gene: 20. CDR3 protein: CASSQDRFMIRREGRRELFF. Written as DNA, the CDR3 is TGTGCCAGCAGCCAAGATAGGTTCATGATCAGGCGGGAGGGCCGTCGGGAGCTGTTTTTT.